Listed below are T cell receptor beta chains from one sample, sequenced in a study of cytotoxic CD8 clonotypes in ibrutinib-treated CLL. Sequencing used immunoSEQ multiplex PCR; TCRdb keeps in-frame clones, though not all of them. The data show 50,000 to 65,000 clones, 57% seen once. Here the sequenced sample was PBMCs, taken after 12 months of ibrutinib treatment. These receptors were collected from a human donor with chronic lymphocytic leukemia. Each CDR3 is given with its conserved first and last residue.

J | V | CDR3
TRBJ1-4 | TRBV19 | CASSMFAGISEKLFF
TRBJ2-5 | TRBV25-1 | CASSESGFETQYF
TRBJ1-1 | TRBV29-1 | CSVRGNTEAFF
TRBJ2-5 | TRBV2 | CASLRSSGRPSGTQYF
TRBJ2-2 | TRBV2 | CASRGTRNTGELFF
TRBJ2-2 | TRBV7-8 | CASFDSGANTGELFF
TRBJ2-2 | TRBV6-1 | CASSTKGDTGELFF
TRBJ2-1 | TRBV7-9 | CASSLAASGDNEQFF
TRBJ2-7 | TRBV11-1 | CASSFRETYEQYF
TRBJ2-2 | TRBV5-1 | CASSVGTYNTGELFF
TRBJ1-5 | TRBV6-1 | CASSMEVNQPQHF
TRBJ2-7 | TRBV4-1 | CASSQGDIAGGSGYEQYF
TRBJ1-2 | TRBV18 | CASSPVQTNYGYTF
TRBJ1-3 | TRBV9 | CASSAIGQGTGNTIYF
TRBJ2-2 | TRBV6-5 | CASSYSGVGTGELFF
TRBJ1-6 | TRBV14 | CASSLRPSPLHF
TRBJ1-5 | TRBV7-9 | CASSLTGTQPQHF
TRBJ1-4 | TRBV28 | CASSRTRAEKLFF
TRBJ2-7 | TRBV14 | CASSRESGGGNEQYF
TRBJ2-1 | TRBV5-1 | CASSLVAGGYNEQFF
TRBJ2-3 | TRBV5-6 | CASSHSPDTQYF
TRBJ1-1 | TRBV5-4 | CASSLGSEAFF
TRBJ1-2 | TRBV18 | CASSPQGPLGYTF
TRBJ2-3 | TRBV28 | CASSSPQGTDTQYF
TRBJ2-5 | TRBV7-2 | CASSVGPIGETQYF
TRBJ1-2 | TRBV10-3 | CAIRRELAYGYTF
TRBJ2-7 | TRBV6-1 | CASILVGGGSYEQYF
TRBJ2-5 | TRBV6-6 | CASSYSSSLQETQYF
TRBJ2-5 | TRBV7-8 | CASSLVLGWQETQYF
TRBJ2-2 | TRBV5-4 | CASSLAGAGGAGELFF
TRBJ2-1 | TRBV29-1 | CSVERERWNEQFF
TRBJ2-1 | TRBV29-1 | CSVEAYSGRSNEQFF
TRBJ1-3 | TRBV7-2 | CASSLVGTGAGNTIYF
TRBJ2-5 | TRBV30 | CAWRRLAGGPEETQYF
TRBJ2-1 | TRBV19 | CASSMDFYPFVEQFF
TRBJ2-3 | TRBV7-8 | CASSTTAGGPTDTQYF
TRBJ1-5 | TRBV6-5 | CASRGRQGYQPQHF
TRBJ2-5 | TRBV18 | CASSPETGTQYF
TRBJ1-2 | TRBV6-1 | CASRVPGSYGYTF
TRBJ1-3 | TRBV4-2 | CASSQDMRTSGNTIYF
TRBJ2-7 | TRBV2 | CASSVRSWGLGEQYF
TRBJ2-3 | TRBV19 | CASSIRGTSLRTDTQYF
TRBJ2-7 | TRBV6-1 | CASSVQRRSYEQYF
TRBJ1-2 | TRBV13 | CASSEGWDYYGYTF
TRBJ1-5 | TRBV18 | CASSPTARELNQPQHF
TRBJ2-7 | TRBV11-2 | CASSLGRGLDYEQYF
TRBJ1-1 | TRBV6-5 | CASRRDRGRNTEAFF
TRBJ2-1 | TRBV6-5 | CASRKRQGAYNEQFF
TRBJ2-3 | TRBV18 | CASSPFSGSTDTQYF
TRBJ2-1 | TRBV5-6 | CASSSPPFPGQFF
TRBJ2-4 | TRBV29-1 | CSVEGQGNGGIQYF
TRBJ1-5 | TRBV28 | CASSLLGEEGNQPQHF
TRBJ1-1 | TRBV28 | CATRPGQVNTEAFF
TRBJ2-7 | TRBV30 | CAWKSPGATYEQYF
TRBJ1-2 | TRBV5-1 | CASSLVAGVNYGYTF
TRBJ1-2 | TRBV20-1 | CSALTDYGYTF
TRBJ2-1 | TRBV7-2 | CASSSGLAYNEQFF
TRBJ2-2 | TRBV5-1 | CASSSRYNTGELFF
TRBJ1-3 | TRBV11-2 | CASSPVTRNTIYF